This record covers a single T cell receptor (beta chain). This entry comes from a study of CD8 T cells in Susac syndrome. Healthy donors matched for age and sex were used as controls. TEMRA cells were enriched by FACS, while CD8+ and CD4+ T cells were obtained through a negative isolation that was performed magnetically. RNA amounts of 0.5 to 1 ug underwent reverse transcription with random hexamers. Multiplex immunoSEQ PCR targeted 54 Vbeta and 13 Jbeta TCR beta segments. TCRdb recomputed calls from the immunoSEQ multiplex PCR reads with MiXCR, one row per CDR3 protein. The sample carries approximately 170,000 distinct CDR3 sequences, approximately 90% recorded once. This CDR3 comprises 16 residues. V dropped 2 bases and J dropped 5 bases, with 15 bases sitting between them. Germline V gives CDR1 SGHAT, CDR2 FQNNGV.

The gene calls are TRBV11-2 and TRBJ1-4; weak D call: TRBD1 (6 bases). The TCR sequence derives from a human donor in good health. Material: CD4+ T cells from PBMCs. CDR3 loop: CASSLHDRFPNEKLFF. CDR3 nucleotides: TGTGCCAGCAGCTTACACGACAGGTTCCCAAATGAAAAACTGTTTTTT.